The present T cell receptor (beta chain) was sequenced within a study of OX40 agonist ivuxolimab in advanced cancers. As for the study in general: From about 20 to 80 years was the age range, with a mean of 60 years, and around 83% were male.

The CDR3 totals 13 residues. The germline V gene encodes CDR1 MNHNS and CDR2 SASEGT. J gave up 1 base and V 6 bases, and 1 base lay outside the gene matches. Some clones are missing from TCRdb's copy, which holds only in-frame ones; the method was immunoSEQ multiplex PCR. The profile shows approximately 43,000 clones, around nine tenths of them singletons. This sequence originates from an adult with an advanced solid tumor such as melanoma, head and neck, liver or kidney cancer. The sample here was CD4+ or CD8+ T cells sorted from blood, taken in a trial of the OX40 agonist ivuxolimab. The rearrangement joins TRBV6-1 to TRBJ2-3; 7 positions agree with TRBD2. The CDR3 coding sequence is TGTGCCAGCAGCCGGGGGGGCACAGATACGCAGTATTTT. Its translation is CASSRGGTDTQYF.